This T cell receptor beta chain appears in the sequencing data of a study of human T cells and chemical hapten exposure (dated by TCRdb to the early 2020s). Regarding the complete study: For sensitization, 2% DPC in acetone was applied to a 2 cm by 2 cm area of upper inner arm skin. Weekly therapeutic DPC doses were additionally applied to the scalp of patients throughout the approximately 24-week study period. Peripheral blood TCR repertoire changes were tracked in vivo in alopecia patients during primary and secondary sensitization to the hapten diphenylcyclopropenone (DPC). The patient cohort, mostly female, included alopecia areata with under or over 50% scalp involvement, alopecia totalis and alopecia universalis. Patch tests used Finn chambers with 0.01% DPC on the upper back, scored after 6 days by International Contact Dermatitis Research Group standards. Libraries were pooled for sequencing, and variation in per-sample TCR yields was attributed mainly to small differences in library volumes within the pool. Blood for TCR sequencing was provided by twenty-nine alopecia patients at one to four time points (pre-sensitization, 2, 6 and 24 weeks). Blood was sampled from patients pre-sensitization (week 0) and at 2, 6 and about 24 weeks after DPC sensitization.

Library preparation was by RACE. The sequencer listed for this sample is NextSeq 500. During library preparation, unique molecular identifiers were attached to individual cDNA molecules so that TCRs could be counted quantitatively and reproducibly. Each blood RNA sample was used to sequence both TCR alpha and TCR beta chains. Per the authors' processing: The median number of TCRs per sample was around 96,000, ranging from about 23,224 to 690,600. V, J and CDR3 annotation of the TCR reads was carried out using the Decombinator software suite. Every sample was subsampled to the same number of TCRs (28,000) for the PS versus PT1 abundance plots. Expanded TCRs were defined as absent before sensitization and observed at least eight times at the 2-week time point. TCRdb trimmed public reads at Q25 via fastp, called clones via MiXCR and kept in-frame beta chains. Merged by CDR3 protein, the rows form single entries marked with the most common genes and DNA. The V and J calls and clone size are TCRdb's, not the authors'. The sample data list 300,000 to 450,000 distinct CDR3 sequences, and around 5.5% of these were observed just once. The top ten hold around 8.6% of the sample.

The time point label on this specimen signifies: pre-sensitization, week 0. The treatment or condition label on this specimen signifies: therapeutic diphenylcyclopropenone sensitization with weekly scalp DPC. At every patch-test visit, the blood draw took place before the patch test was put on. To be eligible, patients had to be aged 18 to 70, diagnosed with alopecia and judged suitable for DPC therapy, while pregnant patients were excluded. Unfractionated whole blood was collected in Tempus Blood RNA tubes, and total RNA was extracted from that blood. The germline ends are 14 bases apart after V is trimmed by 3 bases and J by 0 bases. The germline V gene (reference sequence) gives CDR1 as SEHNR and CDR2 as FQNEAQ. CDR3 length: 16 amino acids, cysteine to phenylalanine. The CDR3 DNA has 48 bases and is translated from base 1. This clonotype has a count of ten or more. Its antigen specificity is not known. No base quality information exists; no much larger clone differs at one position.

What the research found in general, with its limitations: Compared with pre-sensitization or healthy control sets, expanded TCRs formed significantly more large CDR3 similarity clusters, which is consistent with antigen-driven responses. Repeated subsampling changed both the strength of the expansion versus patch-test correlation and the threshold at which that correlation became significant. A positive correlation was found between the number of PT1 expanded TCRs and patch test score, with significance reached at thresholds 8, 16 and 32 but not 4. DPC sensitization did not change the number of TCRs with a frequency above 1 in 1000, and there was no evidence of changes in global repertoire structure. All patients had alopecia, a presumed autoimmune disease, so their immune response might differ from that of healthy individuals.

The chain employs TRBV7-9 and TRBJ2-5; no D gene can be assigned with confidence. The input for sequencing was whole blood, taken in connection with sensitization to the hapten diphenylcyclopropenone (DPC). The sequence was collected from a young woman with alopecia areata. Some clones in this sample may be carry-over from other donors' samples. The CDR3 is CASSFPAQSYQETQYF. The bases are TGTGCCAGCAGCTTCCCCGCACAGTCGTACCAAGAGACCCAGTACTTC.